The 9 T cell receptor beta chains listed next were all sequenced from one sample in a study of T cell responses to AZD1222 COVID-19 vaccine. Assay used: immunoSEQ multiplex PCR; TCRdb lists only in-frame clones, some missing. This table holds some 130,000 clones, around 90% found once. Sequences were derived from peripheral blood, sampled 28 days after the second AZD1222 dose. These receptors were collected from an adult who received the AZD1222 COVID-19 vaccine.

This clone was recorded a few times. The V gene is TRBV7-9, the J gene TRBJ2-3; the D gene is possibly TRBD2 (7 bases). There are 17 residues in the CDR3. Germline V gene sequence: CDR1 SEHNR, CDR2 FQNEAQ (reference sequence). The V end was cut by 5 bases, the J end by 3 bases, with 21 bases between. CDR3 DNA sequence: TGTGCCAGCAGCCCCGGGAGGAGGGGGGGAACGACAGATACGCAGTATTTT. Translation gives CASSPGRRGGTTDTQYF.

This chain uses TRBV2 with TRBJ2-2; 10 nucleotides agree with TRBD2. Germline loops: CDR1 SNHLY, CDR2 FYNNEI. There are 14 residues in the CDR3. Trimming at V came to 6 bases and at J to 5 bases, leaving 3 bases not matched to a gene. CDR3 sequence: CASRGTSETGELFF. The CDR3 DNA reads as TGTGCCAGCAGGGGGACTAGCGAAACCGGGGAGCTGTTTTTT.

The chain recombines TRBV19 with TRBJ1-6, with D perhaps TRBD1 (5 bases). This CDR3 has 14 amino acids. Germline V gene lookup returns CDR1 LNHDA and CDR2 SQIVND (reference sequence). Trimming stripped 3 bases from V and 7 bases from J, with 10 bases between. As DNA, the CDR3 is TGTGCCAGTAGTATGTTGGGGGGGAATTCACCCCTCCACTTT. Translating gives CASSMLGGNSPLHF.

The rearrangement uses TRBV7-9 and TRBJ1-2, with D perhaps matching TRBD1 (6 bases). The V end was cut by 5 bases, the J end by 6 bases, with 16 bases between. Germline V gives CDR1 SEHNR, CDR2 FQNEAQ (reference sequence). CDR3 length: 14 residues. CDR3 in DNA: TGTGCCAGCAGCCTGGCGACAGGAATAAATGGCTACACCTTC. Protein: CASSLATGINGYTF.

This clone was seen once. The chain recombines TRBV5-1 with TRBJ1-1; a weak D match, TRBD1 (5 bases). Trimming cost V 4 bases and J 2 bases, with 12 bases left between them. The CDR3 totals 14 residues. CDR1 is SGHRS and CDR2 is YFSETQ in the germline V gene. This CDR3 is CASSRLTVNTEAFF. The CDR3 DNA follows: TGCGCCAGCAGCCGCCTGACAGTAAACACTGAAGCTTTCTTT. Variable domain in full (rest from reference TRBV5-1 and TRBJ1-1): KAGVTQTPRYLIKTRGQQVTLSCSPISGHRSVSWYQQTPGQGLQFLFEYFSETQRNKGNFPGRFSGRQFSNSRSEMNVSTLELGDSALYLCASSRLTVNTEAFFGQGTRLTVV.

This chain uses TRBV5-6 with TRBJ1-1; possible D gene TRBD1, 5 bases. The CDR3 runs 12 residues. V lost 1 base and J 6 bases, leaving 7 bases between the germline ends. Germline CDR1 SGHDT, CDR2 YYEEEE. The chain's CDR3 is CASSLQGSEAFF. The CDR3 bases are TGTGCCAGCAGCTTGCAGGGTTCTGAAGCTTTCTTT.

The chain couples TRBV27 to TRBJ1-6; TRBD1 aligns across 8 bases. This CDR3 contains 15 residues. Germline CDR1 is MNHEY and CDR2 is SMNVEV (reference sequence). V trimming: 5 bases; J trimming: 8 bases; junction bases outside the gene matches: 8. CDR3 residues: CASSRTGWDDSPLHF. The CDR3 DNA sequence: TGTGCCAGCAGTCGGACAGGGTGGGATGATTCACCCCTCCACTTT.

This chain joins TRBV4-2 and TRBJ1-3; no definite D call. CDR3 length: 16 residues. Germline V gene data show CDR1 as LGHNA and CDR2 as YNFKEQ. V lost 1 base, J lost 4 bases, and 14 bases lay in between. The CDR3 sequence is CASSQVGTASGNTIYF. Here the CDR3 DNA reads TGTGCCAGCAGCCAAGTAGGAACCGCGTCGGGAAACACCATATATTTT.

This clone has a single count. V usage is TRBV24-1 and J usage is TRBJ1-2; 9 bases map to TRBD1. The CDR3 spans 14 residues. V lost 4 bases and J lost 8; bases outside the gene matches: 7. Germline CDR1 KGHDR, CDR2 SFDVKD. Here the CDR3 DNA reads TGTGCCACCAGTGAAGGGACAGGGTTCGGAGGCTACACCTTC. Protein sequence: CATSEGTGFGGYTF.